The rows below give T cell receptor beta chains drawn from one sample of a study of PD-L1 blockade in urothelial cancer. The data were produced by immunoSEQ multiplex PCR, yet TCRdb's version contains in-frame clones alone and is incomplete. The sample holds some 46,000 clones; 80% are singletons and the top ten take 16%. The sample here was PBMCs, taken around atezolizumab (anti-PD-L1) treatment. Every receptor here comes from a man aged 55 to 70 with urothelial cancer. The CDR3 runs from the conserved cysteine through the conserved F or W. D genes are given only for firm matches. Clone sizes are given selectively: once, few, many, or a class where the clone is expanded.

>NA|TRBV10-2|TRBJ2-3|NA
TGCGCCAGCAGTGAGCGACAAGATACGCAGTATTTT
CASSERQDTQYF
>NA|TRBV28|TRBJ2-7|NA
TGTGCCAGCAGACACAGACTAGTTTCCCCCCCAGACGAGCAGTACTTC
CASRHRLVSPPDEQYF
>NA|TRBV7-8|TRBJ1-2|NA
TGTGCCAGCAGCTCGACCGGGGGAGGGGTTGGCTATGGCTACACCTTC
CASSSTGGGVGYGYTF
>TRBD1|TRBV25-1|TRBJ1-6|few
TGTGCCAGCAGTAGGACAGGAAATTCACCCCTCCACTTT
CASSRTGNSPLHF
>NA|TRBV28|TRBJ2-5|NA
TGTGCCAGCAGTTCCTCAGTGGAGACCCAGTACTTC
CASSSSVETQYF
>TRBD2|TRBV5-5|TRBJ2-7|NA
TGTGCCAGCAGCTTCGGGGGGGCCGCCTACGAGCAGTACTTC
CASSFGGAAYEQYF
>NA|TRBV9|TRBJ1-4|once
TGTGCCAGCAGCCCGCGACTCAGGGATCAGAATGAAAAACTGTTTTTT
CASSPRLRDQNEKLFF
>TRBD1|TRBV13|TRBJ2-1|NA
TGTGCCAGCAGCTCTAAGGGGGCTTTAGGGTCCCACAATGAGCAGTTCTTC
CASSSKGALGSHNEQFF
>TRBD2|TRBV4-2|TRBJ2-3|NA
TGTGCCAGCAGCGGGGGACTAGCGGGAGGAGGTACGCAGTATTTT
CASSGGLAGGGTQYF
>NA|TRBV6-1|TRBJ2-7|NA
TGTGCCAGCAGCGCCTCTGGGGGGTACGAGCAGTACTTC
CASSASGGYEQYF
>TRBD2|TRBV4-2|TRBJ2-7|NA
TGTGCCAGCAGCCAAGGAGACTGGCGGGAGGGCTACGAGCAGTACTTC
CASSQGDWREGYEQYF
>TRBD2|TRBV27|TRBJ2-1|NA
TGTGCCAGCAGTTCCATCCAGCTACTAGCGAAGAACAATGAGCAGTTCTTC
CASSSIQLLAKNNEQFF
>NA|TRBV5-1|TRBJ1-2|few
TGCGCCAGCAGCCCGGGGGACCACTATGGCTACACCTTC
CASSPGDHYGYTF
>TRBD1|TRBV5-4|TRBJ1-1|NA
TGTGCCAGCAGCTCACGACAGGGTGGGACTGAAGCTTTCTTT
CASSSRQGGTEAFF
>NA|TRBV27|TRBJ2-7|NA
TGTGCCAGCAGTCTATACCCGGGTTATTCCTACGAGCAGTACTTC
CASSLYPGYSYEQYF
>NA|TRBV28|TRBJ2-3|NA
TGTGCCAGCAGTTTGGGGGGGGGCCGTGCAGATACGCAGTATTTT
CASSLGGGRADTQYF
>NA|TRBV18|TRBJ1-4|NA
TGTGCCAGCTCACCACGAGTCGTATCCAGGGGAAGTTCAACTAATGAAAAACTGTTTTTT
CASSPRVVSRGSSTNEKLFF
>NA|TRBV29-1|TRBJ1-2|NA
TGCAGCGTTGTTGTGGGGGGGTCCGGTGGCTACACCTTC
CSVVVGGSGGYTF
>TRBD1|TRBV6-5|TRBJ2-1|NA
TGTGCCAGTGGGACAGGCAATGAGCAGTTCTTC
CASGTGNEQFF
>TRBD2|TRBV11-1|TRBJ2-1|NA
TGTGCCAGCAGCTGGACTAGCGGGAGCTCCTACAATGAGCAGTTCTTC
CASSWTSGSSYNEQFF
>TRBD1|TRBV19|TRBJ2-1|NA
TGTGCCAGTATGAAGGACAGGGGCCCCAATGAGCAGTTCTTC
CASMKDRGPNEQFF
>NA|TRBV5-1|TRBJ2-1|NA
TGCGCCAGCAGCTTGGAGGGGTGGGGCAGGCACAATGAGCAGTTCTTC
CASSLEGWGRHNEQFF
>NA|TRBV6-5|TRBJ1-2|NA
TGTGCCAGCAGGGCCGGTAGCACTCACGGCGGCTACACCTTC
CASRAGSTHGGYTF
>NA|TRBV2|TRBJ2-7|NA
TGTGCCAGCACTAAAGGCGAGGTGGCCCCTAGCGAGCAGTACTTC
CASTKGEVAPSEQYF
>NA|TRBV28|TRBJ2-5|NA
TGTGCCAGCAGTTACAGACCGCAAGAGACCCAGTACTTC
CASSYRPQETQYF
>NA|TRBV7-2|TRBJ2-1|NA
TGTGCCAGCAGCTTAGCGGCGGGAAGGAATGAGCAGTTCTTC
CASSLAAGRNEQFF
>NA|TRBV6-6|TRBJ2-7|NA
TGTGCCAGCAGTTACCGATCGCCCAGGATCGGAGGGGAGCAGTACTTC
CASSYRSPRIGGEQYF
>TRBD1|TRBV15|TRBJ2-7|NA
TGTGCCACCAGCAGAGGAGGGGGCCCGTTGGACGAGCAGTACTTC
CATSRGGGPLDEQYF
>NA|TRBV11-2|TRBJ1-1|NA
TGTGCCAGCAGCCTTCAGGGAGGGGCTTTCTTT
CASSLQGGAFF
>TRBD2|TRBV27|TRBJ2-1|NA
TGTGCCAGCAGTTTGTTCAGCGGGAGCTCCTACAATGAGCAGTTCTTC
CASSLFSGSSYNEQFF
>TRBD2|TRBV7-2|TRBJ2-3|NA
TGTGCCAGCAGCTCCCTGAGCACTAGCGGGGGGATGAATACGCAGTATTTT
CASSSLSTSGGMNTQYF
>TRBD1|TRBV27|TRBJ1-2|NA
TGTGCCAGCAGCAGACAGGGTAGTTCGGATGGCTACACCTTC
CASSRQGSSDGYTF
>TRBD1|TRBV11-3|TRBJ2-2|NA
TGTGCCAGCAGCTTGCCCCTCGACAGGGTCCGGAACACCGGGGAGCTGTTTTTT
CASSLPLDRVRNTGELFF
>TRBD2|TRBV5-6|TRBJ2-1|NA
TGTGCCAGCAGCTTGGCCCTAGCGGGGGGGCGGGGCTCCTACAATGAGCAGTTCTTC
CASSLALAGGRGSYNEQFF
>TRBD1|TRBV11-2|TRBJ1-1|once
TGTGCCAGCAGCTATAACAGGGGTAGCGTGAACACTGAAGCTTTCTTT
CASSYNRGSVNTEAFF
>NA|TRBV4-2|TRBJ2-5|NA
TGTGCCAGCAGCCAAGATGTGGCGGGCCCTAAGTACTTC
CASSQDVAGPKYF
>NA|TRBV7-2|TRBJ2-7|NA
TGTGCCAGCAGCCGAACAGGTCCCTACGAGCAGTACTTC
CASSRTGPYEQYF
>TRBD1|TRBV5-6|TRBJ1-1|few
TGTGCCAGCAGCTTGGCCGGGACAGGGGTCCCTTACACTGAAGCTTTCTTT
CASSLAGTGVPYTEAFF
>NA|TRBV7-7|TRBJ2-2|few
TGTGCTACCAGACTCGGGACCGGGGAGCTGTTTTTT
CATRLGTGELFF
>NA|TRBV6-6|TRBJ1-5|NA
TGTGCCAGCAGTTACCAGGGAGGTAATCAGCCCCAGCATTTT
CASSYQGGNQPQHF
>NA|TRBV6-6|TRBJ2-5|NA
TGTGCCAGCAGTTACTCGGGGGGTGGCGAGACCCAGTACTTC
CASSYSGGGETQYF
>NA|TRBV6-1|TRBJ2-3|NA
TGTGCCAGCAGTGAAGGGGTTCTAGCGTGGCTAAGCACAGATACGCAGTATTTT
CASSEGVLAWLSTDTQYF
>TRBD1|TRBV19|TRBJ1-2|NA
TGTGCCAGTAGTATTTCGGACAGGGGGCATGGCTACACCTTC
CASSISDRGHGYTF
>NA|TRBV4-1|TRBJ2-7|NA
TGCGCCAGCAGCCAAGGAGACAAGGGAGGCGAGCAGTACTTC
CASSQGDKGGEQYF
>NA|TRBV11-1|TRBJ1-1|NA
TGTGCCAGCAGCTTAGCGGGCAACACTGAAGCTTTCTTT
CASSLAGNTEAFF
>TRBD1|TRBV11-1|TRBJ1-2|NA
TGTGCCAGCAGGGACAGGACTAACTATGGCTACACCTTC
CASRDRTNYGYTF
>NA|TRBV29-1|TRBJ2-1|NA
TGCAGCTTGAGCGAGGGTGTTCCCGATGAGCAGTTCTTC
CSLSEGVPDEQFF